The clone carrying this T cell receptor beta chain occurred once. TCRdb re-called the 5' RACE reads with MiXCR, one entry per CDR3 protein. The sample lists 65,000 to 75,000 distinct CDR3 sequences; around 10% were seen once. Per the germline V gene, CDR1 is SGHRS and CDR2 is YFSETQ. The J segment lost 6 bases and the V segment lost 0 bases, leaving 6 bases of the junction unmatched. The CDR3 extends over 15 amino acids. This entry belongs to a study of early T cells in non-severe SARS-CoV-2 infection. The sequence was collected from an adult who was a healthcare worker with PCR-confirmed SARS-CoV-2 infection or an uninfected control (not recorded which). V and J are TRBV5-1 and TRBJ2-4, with 7 nucleotides matching TRBD2. The specimen sequenced was whole blood. DNA for the CDR3: TGCGCCAGCAGCTTGGACGGGGGGATTACAAACATTCAGTACTTC. This encodes CASSLDGGITNIQYF.